The 23 T cell receptor beta chains below come from one sample, sequenced in a study of post-analysis software for immune sequencing data. General study points: Patients carried 5 or 6 TRBV segments more frequently than controls did, and TRBV5-6, TRBV5-1 and TRBV20-1 were among them.

These receptors have no known antigen. Tagging with unique molecular identifiers was a feature of the TCR beta cDNA libraries. MiXCR, run by TCRdb on the PCR reads, gives a single entry per CDR3 protein. This sample yields about 770,000 distinct CDR3 sequences, of which roughly 46% are seen a single time; 4% to 5% belongs to the top ten. The sequencing input was blood. Receptors originate from a girl aged 10-17 years with multiple sclerosis.

This clonotype was found a few times. The chain employs TRBV28 and TRBJ1-2, with TRBD1 as a possible D gene (5 bases). CDR1 is MDHEN and CDR2 is SYDVKM in the germline V gene. The ends were cut back, 6 bases at V and 4 bases at J, with 12 bases in the middle. This CDR3 contains 13 residues. CDR3 DNA sequence: TGTGCCAGCAGCTCTTCAGGGCCCTATGGCTACACCTTC. Translated: CASSSSGPYGYTF.

The CDR3 bases are TGTGCCAGCAGCCAAGAAACGGGAGGCCCCTGGGACGAGCAGTACTTC. Translation gives CASSQETGGPWDEQYF. The chain carries TRBV4-2 and TRBJ2-7; 7 bases agree with TRBD2. Germline V gives CDR1 LGHNA, CDR2 YNFKEQ. The ends lost 0 bases at V and 5 bases at J; junction bases unmatched: 10. The CDR3 length is 16 residues.

The rearrangement links TRBV28 to TRBJ1-5, with 7 nucleotides matching TRBD1. The CDR3 has 13 amino acids. CDR1 and CDR2 from the germline V gene are MDHEN and SYDVKM. Unmatched junction bases numbered 2, after V lost 7 bases and J lost 2 bases. The CDR3 DNA follows: TGTGCCAGCACCGGACAGGGCAATCAGCCCCAGCATTTT. This encodes CASTGQGNQPQHF.

This chain joins TRBV20-1 and TRBJ1-1, with D possibly matching TRBD1 (5 bases). The CDR3 covers 14 residues. CDR1 is DFQATT, CDR2 SNEGSKA, per germline (reference sequence). The chain's CDR3 is CSPGLPYMNTEAFF. Written as DNA, the CDR3 is TGCAGCCCGGGACTACCCTACATGAACACTGAAGCTTTCTTT.

V usage is TRBV28 and J usage is TRBJ1-1, with D tentatively TRBD1 (6 bases). Trimming cost V 6 bases and J 3 bases, with 14 bases left between them. There are 14 residues in the CDR3. Germline V gene data show CDR1 as MDHEN and CDR2 as SYDVKM. This CDR3 reads CASRPTGPDTEAFF. DNA of the CDR3: TGTGCCAGCAGACCTACAGGGCCCGACACTGAAGCTTTCTTT.

About this clonotype itself: The junction does not match germline at one end; this may be a read error. The chain is built from TRBV6-7 and TRBJ2-7; 14 bases agree with TRBD2. TRBV6-7 is designated an ORF whose function remains uncertain. The CDR3 runs to 17 residues. CDR3 residues: CASSYGGTSGREYERYF. CDR3 nucleotides: TGTGCCAGCAGTTACGGTGGGACTAGCGGGAGAGAGTACGAGCGGTACTTC.

V is TRBV20-1 and J is TRBJ2-4; D is undetermined. This CDR3 region has 14 residues. The V end was cut by 5 bases, the J end by 1 base, with 12 bases between. From germline, CDR1 is DFQATT and CDR2 SNEGSKA (reference sequence). CDR3 residues: CSAQEWAAKNIQYF. In DNA form, the CDR3 reads TGCAGTGCTCAGGAGTGGGCGGCCAAAAACATTCAGTACTTC.

The chain joins TRBV7-9 to TRBJ2-1, with 10 bases matching TRBD2. V lost 2 bases and J lost 7; bases outside the gene matches: 5. The CDR3 runs 15 residues. CDR1 and CDR2 from the germline V gene are SEHNR and FQNEAQ (reference sequence). The CDR3 loop reads CASSLPLAGKNEQFF. The CDR3, as DNA: TGTGCCAGCAGCTTACCACTAGCGGGAAAGAATGAGCAGTTCTTC. The full variable domain, in which reference TRBV7-9 and TRBJ2-1 provide the parts outside the CDR3, is DTGVSQNPRHKITKRGQNVTFRCDPISEHNRLYWYRQTLGQGPEFLTYFQNEAQLEKSRLLSDRFSAERPKGSFSTLEIQRTEQGDSAMYLCASSLPLAGKNEQFFGPGTRLTVL.

This sequence joins TRBV15 and TRBJ2-1; D is unresolved. V lost 4 bases and J 7 bases, leaving 8 bases between the germline ends. The CDR3 loop spans 12 amino acids. The germline V gene encodes CDR1 LNHNV and CDR2 YYDKDF (reference sequence). This chain's CDR3 is CATSMLGNEQFF. The CDR3 DNA is TGTGCCACCAGCATGCTAGGAAATGAGCAGTTCTTC.

The rearrangement joins TRBV20-1 to TRBJ2-1; D unclear. V was pared by 6 bases and J by 9 bases, with 21 bases between. Germline V gives CDR1 DFQATT, CDR2 SNEGSKA (reference sequence). This CDR3 region has 14 residues. The CDR3: CSALSSQGKGEQFF. The DNA for the CDR3 is TGCAGTGCCCTGAGCTCTCAAGGAAAGGGTGAGCAGTTCTTC.

This clonotype was seen only once. The chain joins TRBV7-2 to TRBJ1-1; tentative D call: TRBD1 (5 bases). With 5 bases removed from V and 3 bases from J, the gap between germline ends came to 16 bases. Germline lookup yields CDR1 SGHTA and CDR2 FQGNSA. The CDR3 is 15 residues long. The CDR3: CASSLYGARDTEAFF. CDR3 nucleotides: TGTGCCAGCAGCCTGTATGGGGCTAGGGACACTGAAGCTTTCTTT.

The sample holds a few counts of this clonotype. This chain uses TRBV9 with TRBJ2-1; D might be TRBD1 (5 bases). Trimming stripped 6 bases from V and 6 bases from J, with 13 bases between. This CDR3 comprises 13 residues. Germline V CDR1 and CDR2: SGDLS, YYNGEE. In nucleotides, the CDR3 is TGTGCCAGCAAGTCCTCTCAGGGCAATGAGCAGTTCTTC. The encoded protein is CASKSSQGNEQFF.

The rearrangement links TRBV20-1 to TRBJ2-5; possibly TRBD1 for D (6 bases). Germline loops: CDR1 DFQATT, CDR2 SNEGSKA (reference sequence). V shed 3 bases and J shed 4 bases, with 15 bases lying between them. There are 14 residues in the CDR3. The CDR3 nucleotides are TGCAGTGCTAGTAGGGGGATGAATACAGAGACCCAGTACTTC. Translating gives CSASRGMNTETQYF.

V is TRBV12-3 or TRBV12-4 and J is TRBJ2-1, with unresolved D. Trimming pared 5 bases from V and 0 bases from J, leaving 11 bases between. The CDR3 contains 15 residues. The CDR3 sequence: CASSPRLGSYNEQFF. The CDR3, as DNA: TGTGCCAGCAGTCCCCGCCTAGGCTCCTACAATGAGCAGTTCTTC.

CDR3 region: CASRFGWSADTQYF. The CDR3 region has the DNA TGTGCCAGCAGGTTTGGTTGGAGCGCAGATACGCAGTATTTT. This chain connects TRBV27 to TRBJ2-3; unclear D gene. Trimming took 6 bases from V and 4 from J, leaving 14 bases between them. The CDR3 consists of 14 residues. The germline V gene encodes CDR1 MNHEY and CDR2 SMNVEV (reference sequence).

This clonotype has only a few counts. The V call is TRBV12-3 or TRBV12-4, the J call TRBJ2-7; no clear D. The CDR3 contains 14 residues. V dropped 1 base and J dropped 2 bases, with 9 bases sitting between them. CDR3 region: CASSLVGRAYEQYF. CDR3 coding DNA: TGTGCCAGCAGTTTAGTCGGTAGGGCCTACGAGCAGTACTTC.

This chain joins TRBV7-3 and TRBJ2-1; TRBD2 might be the D (7 bases). CDR3 length: 15 residues. The germline CDR1 and CDR2 sequences are SGHTA and FQGTGA. V dropped 5 bases and J dropped 5 bases, with 16 bases sitting between them. The CDR3 loop is CASSHAGGLDNEQFF. The DNA for the CDR3 is TGTGCCAGCAGCCACGCCGGGGGGCTTGACAATGAGCAGTTCTTC.

This clonotype was recorded a few times. The chain has TRBV25-1 and TRBJ1-2, with a tentative D call TRBD1 (5 bases). The CDR3 loop spans 15 amino acids. The V end lost 9 bases, the J end lost 8 bases, and 25 bases lay between the germline ends. The germline gives CDR1 MGHDK, CDR2 SYGVNS. CDR3 DNA sequence: TGTGCCAGTCTCGGGTCGGGACGGAAGGGTGGCGGCTACACCTTC. Translating it yields CASLGSGRKGGGYTF.

This chain connects TRBV20-1 to TRBJ2-1; a weak D match, TRBD2 (6 bases). Trimming took 5 bases from V and 2 from J, leaving 19 bases between them. This CDR3 is built from 16 residues. Germline lookup yields CDR1 DFQATT and CDR2 SNEGSKA (reference sequence). The CDR3 sequence is CSAEASAGNPYNEQFF. The CDR3 region has the DNA TGCAGTGCTGAAGCTAGCGCAGGAAACCCCTACAATGAGCAGTTCTTC.

V and J are TRBV20-1 and TRBJ2-7; TRBD2 is a possible D gene (6 bases). Deletions cut 6 bases from V and 0 bases from J, with 18 bases between. Per germline, CDR1 DFQATT and CDR2 SNEGSKA (reference sequence). This CDR3 has 15 residues. CDR3 in DNA: TGCAGTGCCCAAAGCGGAGGGAAAAGCTCCTACGAGCAGTACTTC. Translated: CSAQSGGKSSYEQYF.

There are a few counts of this clonotype. V gene TRBV29-1 combines with J gene TRBJ1-2, with 7 bases lining up with TRBD1. J was trimmed by 4 bases and V by 7 bases; bases with no gene match: 15. The CDR3 is made up of 15 amino acids. Germline V gene data show CDR1 as SQVTM and CDR2 as ANQGSEA. The CDR3 reads CSGIHKGAQGYGYTF. The CDR3 region has the DNA TGCAGCGGCATACACAAGGGGGCGCAGGGCTATGGCTACACCTTC.

This clonotype was counted only a few times. The chain has TRBV6-2 or TRBV6-3 and TRBJ1-1; no reliable D call. Germline assignment: CDR1 MNHEY and CDR2 SVGEGT. The CDR3 spans 13 residues. V shed 2 bases and J shed 5 bases, with 9 bases lying between them. The CDR3 DNA is TGTGCCAGCAGTTACATTAGGGAGACTGAAGCTTTCTTT. Protein product: CASSYIRETEAFF.

The chain employs TRBV6-2 or TRBV6-3 and TRBJ1-4; D is unresolved. The CDR3 loop spans 15 amino acids. The V and J ends lost 5 bases and 0 bases respectively, with 10 bases between them. CDR1 and CDR2 from the germline V gene are MNHEY and SVGEGT. The CDR3 loop is CASSVPGSTNEKLFF. The CDR3 bases are TGTGCCAGCAGTGTACCAGGATCAACTAATGAAAAACTGTTTTTT.